This TCR beta chain was observed in a study of molecular identifiers for immune sequencing clone quantification (dated by TCRdb to the late 2010s). About the study as a whole: For a replicate experiment, the RNA from either about 20,000 or 100,000 naive CD8 T cells was divided into five aliquots, and four of those aliquots went on to sequencing. CD8 T cells were used in a methods study to benchmark molecular-identifier clustering-based TCR repertoire sequencing (MIDCIRS) and TCR RNA copy counting. General study outcomes and caveats: Even against a background of some 1 million naive CD8 T cells, spiked-in Jurkat TCR RNA amounting to a single cell's worth was reported to be detectable. Modeling gave about three recovered TCR RNA copies per cell versus approximately 9 by digital PCR, implying approximately 30% capture efficiency. When barcode sub-clustering was left out, chimeric consensus sequences inflated TCR diversity, with chimeras reaching as high as 47%. Highly expanded clone sizes could be underestimated because identical TCR molecules may share a barcode. Naive libraries contained spiked-in Jurkat TCR RNA (around eleven copies' worth), which is not part of the donor repertoire. Clones above 20 RNA copies held over 99% of molecules in CMV-specific effector cells but under 1% in naive cells.

This clonotype was seen repeatedly, ten times or more. What this receptor recognizes is not known. No much larger clone is present one base from it, and per-base qualities are unavailable. Libraries of naive CD8 T cells were built from anywhere between roughly 17,000 and 1,000,000 sorted cells, with 10%, 30% or 50% of the purified RNA used. On a BD FACSAria II, naive CD8 T cells were FACS-sorted as CD8+CD4-CCR7+CD45RA+ and collected into RLT Plus buffer. To test detection sensitivity, Jurkat RNA equivalent to about ten TCR copies was spiked into samples of about 20,000-1,100,000 naive CD8 T cells. CD8 T cells were enriched with RosetteSep CD8+ T Cell Enrichment Cocktail and Ficoll-Paque, followed by ACK red cell lysis. The library was built by means of PCR. Data came from an Illumina HiSeq 4000. Preparation of bulk TCR libraries followed a previously described approach, with the TCR primers listed in Table S5. Total RNA was purified with the Qiagen AllPrep DNA/RNA kit. Before any analysis, reads coming from multiple sequencing runs of the same library were combined into one pool. The original methods were these. Reads were retained only if an exact TCR constant sequence was present, and the retained reads were trimmed to 150 nt and grouped according to their 12-nt molecular barcodes. Reads within each barcode group were sub-clustered using a 15% Levenshtein threshold, and quality-weighted consensus sequences were constructed for each RNA molecule. Non-functional sequences were excluded, and lower-count sequences lying one edit away from another sequence were also excluded. Based on a fit of two negative binomial distributions, barcode sub-clusters having less than 20% of the maximum read count were discarded. The public reads were quality trimmed at Q25 with fastp and then assembled into clones with MiXCR by TCRdb, keeping productive beta chains. One record per CDR3 amino acid sequence lists the most common genes and DNA. It is TCRdb's table, rather than the study itself, that gives the V and J calls and clone size. For this sample the table gives some 100,000 distinct CDR3 sequences, of which around 20% were detected only once. The ten top clones hold roughly 0.89% of the sample.

What was sequenced was naive CD8+ T cells from blood, with Jurkat cell RNA spiked in. The label giving this sample's cell subset or site can be read as: FACS-sorted CD8+CD4-CCR7+CD45RA+ naive T cells. This TCR was recovered from a human donor in good health. Some libraries in this study had Jurkat cell RNA spiked in.

DNA sequence: TGTGCCAGTAGTCCCTGGACTAGCGGGGGGCCTTTGGCCCAGTACTTC. This is translated as CASSPWTSGGPLAQYF. The chain is encoded by TRBV19 joined to TRBJ2-5, and 14 bases in between align with TRBD2. Including cysteine and phenylalanine, the CDR3 has 16 amino acids. Only the CDR3 DNA is retained, 48 bases long and in frame from the first base. The germline V gene (reference sequence) sets CDR1 to LNHDA and CDR2 to SQIVND. Trimmed from V: 5 bases; trimmed from J: 9 bases; junction bases lacking a gene match: 11.